The rows below give T cell receptor beta chains drawn from one sample of a study of beta chain features in type 1 diabetes. Clones were read by immunoSEQ multiplex PCR, and TCRdb kept only the in-frame ones, dropping some. The table records tens of thousands of clones, roughly 70% of them present only once. Sequencing was carried out using Tregs from blood. The receptor source for this set is a woman aged 18 to 35 with type 1 diabetes. Each CDR3 is given with its conserved first and last residue. D genes are given only for firm matches. Clone size, where shown, is once, few, many, or a class for clones that have expanded.

TRBJ2-3 | TRBV5-1 | TRBD1 | . | CASRSGQGTDTQYF | TGCGCCAGCAGGTCGGGACAGGGCACAGATACGCAGTATTTT
TRBJ2-3 | TRBV6-5 | . | . | CASSPGTDTQYF | TGTGCCAGCAGCCCCGGCACAGATACGCAGTATTTT
TRBJ2-6 | TRBV7-6 | TRBD2 | . | CASSLGGSSLSGANVLTF | TGTGCCAGCAGCCTCGGGGGGTCCTCTCTCTCTGGGGCCAACGTCCTGACTTTC
TRBJ1-4 | TRBV7-2 | . | . | CASSSRGLNEKLFF | TGTGCCAGCAGCTCCAGGGGCCTTAATGAAAAACTGTTTTTT
TRBJ1-2 | TRBV7-8 | . | few | CASSLVQGMSYGYTF | TGTGCCAGCAGCTTAGTTCAGGGGATGAGCTATGGCTACACCTTC
TRBJ2-3 | TRBV7-2 | TRBD1 | . | CASSHRQGGSTDTQYF | TGTGCCAGCAGCCACCGACAGGGGGGCAGCACAGATACGCAGTATTTT
TRBJ1-4 | TRBV6-6 | TRBD1 | . | CADPGQGCEKLFF | TGTGCCGACCCGGGACAGGGATGTGAAAAACTGTTTTTT
TRBJ1-5 | TRBV7-9 | TRBD1 | few | CASSPDRGLNQPQHF | TGTGCCAGCAGCCCGGACAGGGGGTTAAATCAGCCCCAGCATTTT
TRBJ2-7 | TRBV5-1 | . | . | CASSLAAETTYEQYF | TGCGCCAGCAGCTTGGCAGCGGAAACCACCTACGAGCAGTACTTC
TRBJ2-5 | TRBV28 | . | . | CASSLRVTQYF | TGTGCCAGCAGCCTCCGTGTGACCCAGTACTTC
TRBJ1-4 | TRBV7-2 | . | . | CASSLGPLSSEKLFF | TGTGCCAGCAGCTTAGGCCCCCTTAGTTCCGAAAAACTGTTTTTT
TRBJ2-7 | TRBV2 | . | few | CASSEALAPNYEQYF | TGTGCCAGCAGTGAAGCGCTTGCGCCTAACTACGAGCAGTACTTC
TRBJ2-7 | TRBV6-5 | . | once | CASSYRGPYEQYF | TGTGCCAGCAGTTATCGGGGTCCCTACGAGCAGTACTTC
TRBJ2-3 | TRBV19 | TRBD1 | few | CASKGQGTDTQYF | TGTGCCAGTAAGGGACAGGGCACAGATACGCAGTATTTT
TRBJ2-3 | TRBV7-2 | . | . | CASSRQGTDTQYF | TGTGCCAGCAGCCGACAGGGCACAGATACGCAGTATTTT
TRBJ2-7 | TRBV4-1 | . | . | CASSQVLTYEQYF | TGCGCCAGCAGCCAAGTCTTAACCTACGAGCAGTACTTC
TRBJ1-2 | TRBV7-9 | . | . | CASSLAPSPYGYTF | TGTGCCAGCAGCTTAGCCCCTTCTCCCTATGGCTACACCTTC
TRBJ1-1 | TRBV18 | . | . | CASSSRSGFTEAFF | TGTGCCAGCTCATCAAGATCAGGGTTCACTGAAGCTTTCTTT
TRBJ2-2 | TRBV9 | . | once | CASSVGERTGELFF | TGTGCCAGCAGCGTAGGAGAGCGTACCGGGGAGCTGTTTTTT
TRBJ2-2 | TRBV9 | . | . | CASSPGWAGRPGELFF | TGTGCCAGCAGCCCCGGGTGGGCAGGGCGACCCGGGGAGCTGTTTTTT
TRBJ1-1 | TRBV6-5 | TRBD1 | . | CASSLLTGVTEAFF | TGTGCCAGCAGTCTCCTGACAGGGGTCACTGAAGCTTTCTTT
TRBJ2-1 | TRBV27 | . | few | CASSSQLASNEQFF | TGTGCCAGCAGTTCCCAACTAGCTTCCAATGAGCAGTTCTTC
TRBJ2-1 | TRBV6-6 | . | . | CASSQRGEQFF | TGTGCCAGCAGCCAACGGGGTGAGCAGTTCTTC
TRBJ2-3 | TRBV9 | TRBD2 | . | CASSFQTSPTDTQYF | TGTGCCAGCAGCTTCCAGACTAGCCCAACAGATACGCAGTATTTT
TRBJ2-7 | TRBV5-1 | . | . | CASSWRPAGPFLDEQYF | TGCGCCAGCAGCTGGCGCCCCGCAGGGCCCTTTTTGGACGAGCAGTACTTC
TRBJ2-3 | TRBV7-9 | TRBD2 | . | CASSFVQGGDTQYF | TGTGCCAGCAGCTTTGTTCAGGGAGGGGATACGCAGTATTTT
TRBJ2-6 | TRBV30 | . | once | CAWSVGQRPISGANVLTF | TGTGCCTGGAGTGTTGGGCAGAGACCTATCTCTGGGGCCAACGTCCTGACTTTC
TRBJ1-1 | TRBV6-6 | . | . | CASFRLTEAFF | TGTGCCAGCTTCCGACTCACTGAAGCTTTCTTT
TRBJ2-7 | TRBV9 | TRBD1 | . | CASSTQGVSEQYF | TGTGCCAGCAGCACACAGGGGGTAAGCGAGCAGTACTTC
TRBJ2-3 | TRBV29-1 | TRBD2 | . | CSAVRGTPDTQYF | TGCAGCGCCGTGCGGGGGACCCCAGATACGCAGTATTTT
TRBJ1-6 | TRBV2 | . | . | CASNLGNNSPLHF | TGTGCCAGCAACCTGGGCAATAATTCACCCCTCCACTTT
TRBJ2-3 | TRBV29-1 | TRBD1 | . | CSVAGDRGTDTQYF | TGCAGCGTTGCTGGGGACAGGGGAACAGATACGCAGTATTTT
TRBJ2-7 | TRBV9 | TRBD1 | . | CASSPLGGQGYEQYF | TGTGCCAGCAGCCCCTTGGGGGGACAGGGCTACGAGCAGTACTTC
TRBJ2-4 | TRBV5-4 | TRBD1 | . | CASSLGQGASNIQYF | TGTGCCAGCAGCTTGGGACAGGGGGCGTCGAACATTCAGTACTTC
TRBJ2-7 | TRBV7-2 | . | medium-sized | CASSSRGDYEQYF | TGTGCCAGCAGCTCCCGGGGAGACTACGAGCAGTACTTC
TRBJ2-3 | TRBV6-1 | . | once | CASSGTGITDTQYF | TGTGCCAGCAGTGGTACGGGAATCACAGATACGCAGTATTTT